Following are 10 T cell receptor beta chains from one sample sequenced in a study of PD-L1 blockade in urothelial cancer. TCRdb's table, derived via immunoSEQ multiplex PCR, lists solely in-frame clones and lacks some. Of around 1,800 clones in the sample, approximately 35% were seen once. The sequenced sample was tumor tissue, obtained before atezolizumab (anti-PD-L1) treatment. All receptors derive from a man aged 45 to 65 with urothelial cancer.

This clone is categorized as medium-sized (0.01 to 0.1%). The chain joins TRBV11-3 to TRBJ1-4; TRBD1 aligns across 7 bases. This CDR3 comprises 17 residues. Unmatched junction bases numbered 10, after V lost 4 bases and J lost 2 bases. The germline CDR1 and CDR2 sequences are SGHNT and YENEEA. CDR3 loop: CASSSQTGSGTNEKLFF. CDR3 coding DNA: TGTGCCAGCAGCTCCCAGACAGGGTCGGGGACTAATGAAAAACTGTTTTTT. Looking up the rest from reference TRBV11-3 and TRBJ1-4 gives the full variable domain: EAGVVQSPRYKIIEKKQPVAFWCNPISGHNTLYWYLQNLGQGPELLIRYENEEAVDDSQLPKDRFSAERLKGVDSTLKIQPAELGDSAVYLCASSSQTGSGTNEKLFFGSGTQLSVL.

The V and J genes are TRBV18 and TRBJ2-1, with TRBD2 matching 8 bases. Trimming cost V 4 bases and J 0 bases; bases outside gene matches: 2. The CDR3 is 15 amino acids. Germline loops: CDR1 KGHSH, CDR2 LQKENI. As DNA, the CDR3 is TGTGCCAGCTCACAAGGGACTAGCTCCTACAATGAGCAGTTCTTC. It codes for CASSQGTSSYNEQFF.

This clone was seen a few times. The chain recombines TRBV10-2 with TRBJ2-7; D may be TRBD2 (5 bases). Looked up from germline, CDR1 is WSHSY and CDR2 is SAAADI. The CDR3 spans 13 residues. The V gene lost 4 bases and the J gene lost 2 bases, with 9 bases spanning the gap. The DNA for the CDR3 is TGCGCCAGCAGTGGAGGGAACCCCTACGAGCAGTACTTC. It encodes CASSGGNPYEQYF.

As for this clone: A read error may account for a junction end that differs from germline. The DNA of the CDR3 is TGTGCTAGCAGCTTAGCGGCTAGCGGGAAGGAGACCCAGTACTTC. Its translation: CASSLAASGKETQYF. The rearrangement joins TRBV7-6 to TRBJ2-5, with 9 bases fitting TRBD2. Germline CDR1 SGHVS, CDR2 FNYEAQ. There are 15 residues in the CDR3. Full variable domain (outside the CDR3, taken from reference TRBV7-6 and TRBJ2-5): GAGVSQSPRYKVTKRGQDVALRCDPISGHVSLYWYRQALGQGPEFLTYFNYEAQQDKSGLPNDRFSAERPEGSISTLTIQRTEQRDSAMYRCASSLAASGKETQYFGPGTRLLVL.

The chain is built from TRBV11-3 and TRBJ1-4, with TRBD1 identical over 8 bases. The CDR3 runs 14 residues. With 1 base clipped from V and 8 bases from J, the junction kept 3 bases outside the gene matches. CDR1 is SGHNT and CDR2 is YENEEA in the germline V gene. DNA for the CDR3: TGTGCCAGCAGCTTAGGACAGGGGAGCGAAAAACTGTTTTTT. Translated, it gives CASSLGQGSEKLFF.

This clone was observed a handful of times. The chain is built from TRBV9 and TRBJ2-2; maybe TRBD1 (5 bases). The V gene lost 3 bases and the J gene lost 1 base, with 16 bases spanning the gap. The CDR3 extends over 17 amino acids. Germline CDR1 reads SGDLS; CDR2 reads YYNGEE. CDR3 DNA sequence: TGTGCCAGCAGCGAGGGCTCATGGGGCGGGAACACCGGGGAGCTGTTTTTT. Translated: CASSEGSWGGNTGELFF.

The rearrangement joins TRBV14 to TRBJ1-1; D is undetermined. The V gene's germline CDR1 is SGHDN and CDR2 FVKESK. The CDR3 is 12 amino acids. V was shortened by 3 bases and J by 4 bases, with 6 bases between the two germline ends. CDR3 amino acids: CASSQEFTEAFF. CDR3 DNA sequence: TGTGCCAGCAGCCAGGAATTCACTGAAGCTTTCTTT.

This clone was seen only a few times. A read error may account for a junction end that differs from germline. V usage is TRBV19 and J usage is TRBJ2-5; D remains unclear. The CDR3 loop spans 14 amino acids. CDR1 is LNHDA and CDR2 is SQIVND in the germline V gene (reference sequence). CDR3 sequence reads: CASSPRNYQDTQYF. The CDR3 nucleotides read TGTGCCAGTAGCCCCAGGAACTATCAAGACACCCAGTACTTC.

Comments on this clone: The same CDR3 can be traced to other DNA sequences in this sample. The chain links TRBV18 to TRBJ2-7, with D perhaps matching TRBD2 (6 bases). Trimming cost V 1 base and J 0 bases, with 13 bases left between them. Germline V lookup: CDR1 KGHSH, CDR2 LQKENI. The CDR3 totals 16 residues. As DNA, the CDR3 is TGTGCCAGCTCACCACTGGCGGGGCCCAGCTCCTACGAGCAGTACTTC. Its protein is CASSPLAGPSSYEQYF.

The V and J genes are TRBV19 and TRBJ2-7; 8 bases agree with TRBD2. This CDR3 is 15 amino acids long. Germline trimming cut 9 bases from V and 1 base from J; bases unmatched to any gene: 11. Germline V gene lookup returns CDR1 LNHDA and CDR2 SQIVND (reference sequence). The CDR3 loop reads CASAWGAGVSYEQYF. CDR3 DNA sequence: TGTGCCAGCGCTTGGGGAGCGGGAGTATCCTACGAGCAGTACTTC.